This TCR beta chain was recovered during a study of blood T cell repertoires in COVID-19. As originally analysed: Amplified reference gene primers provided the basis for estimating nucleated cell counts. TCRdb keeps only in-frame clones here, not all; method: immunoSEQ multiplex PCR. That table supplies the V and J calls and clone size; D and trimming were determined from the DNA. The table records hundreds of thousands of clones, 80% to 90% of them present only once. Assignment of participants to cohorts was predicated upon participant-reported clinical history. CDR1 is SGHTA and CDR2 is FQGTGA in the germline V gene. After removal of 4 bases from V and 4 bases from J, the junction contained 6 bases not matched to a gene. The CDR3 has 15 residues.

The sample comprised PBMCs or T cells enriched from blood (not recorded which). This chain links TRBV7-3 with TRBJ1-3, with 8 bases lining up with TRBD1. This receptor was obtained from a woman aged 18 to 35 who had recovered from COVID-19. The CDR3 region is CASSSAGGIGNTIYF. CDR3 bases: TGTGCCAGCAGCTCAGCAGGGGGCATAGGAAACACCATATATTTT. Drawing the rest from reference TRBV7-3 and TRBJ1-3, the complete variable domain is GAGVSQTPSNKVTEKGKYVELRCDPISGHTALYWYRQSLGQGPEFLIYFQGTGAADDSGLPNDRFFAVRPEGSVSTLKIQRTERGDSAVYLCASSSAGGIGNTIYFGEGSWLTVV.